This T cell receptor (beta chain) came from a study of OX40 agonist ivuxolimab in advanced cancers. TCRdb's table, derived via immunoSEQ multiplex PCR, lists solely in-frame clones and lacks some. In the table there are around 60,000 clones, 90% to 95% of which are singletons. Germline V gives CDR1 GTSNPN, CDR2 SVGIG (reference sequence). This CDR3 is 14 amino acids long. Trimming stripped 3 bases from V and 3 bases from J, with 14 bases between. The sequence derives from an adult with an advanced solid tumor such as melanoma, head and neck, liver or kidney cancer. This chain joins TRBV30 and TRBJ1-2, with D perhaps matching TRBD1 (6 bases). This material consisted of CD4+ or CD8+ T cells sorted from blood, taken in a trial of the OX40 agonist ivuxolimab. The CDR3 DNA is TGTGCCTGGAGCCCAGGGGTGGGAGACTATGGCTACACCTTC. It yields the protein CAWSPGVGDYGYTF.